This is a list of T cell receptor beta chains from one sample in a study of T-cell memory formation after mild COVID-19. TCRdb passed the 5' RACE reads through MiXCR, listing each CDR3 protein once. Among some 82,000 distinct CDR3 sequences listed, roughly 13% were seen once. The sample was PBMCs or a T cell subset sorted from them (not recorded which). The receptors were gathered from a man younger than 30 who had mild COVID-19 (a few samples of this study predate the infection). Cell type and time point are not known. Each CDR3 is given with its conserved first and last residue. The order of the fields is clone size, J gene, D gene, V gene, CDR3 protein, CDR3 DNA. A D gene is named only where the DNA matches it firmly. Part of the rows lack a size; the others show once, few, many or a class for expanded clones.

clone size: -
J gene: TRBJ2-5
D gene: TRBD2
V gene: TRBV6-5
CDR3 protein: CASSSGTSGGVRETQYF
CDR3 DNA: TGTGCCAGCAGCTCCGGGACTAGCGGGGGGGTCCGAGAGACCCAGTACTTC

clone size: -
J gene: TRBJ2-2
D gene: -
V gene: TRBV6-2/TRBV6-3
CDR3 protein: CDSSRGTGELFF
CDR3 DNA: TGTGACAGTTCCAGGGGTACCGGGGAGCTGTTTTTT

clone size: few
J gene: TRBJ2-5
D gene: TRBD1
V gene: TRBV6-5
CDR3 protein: CASSSTGGFGETQYF
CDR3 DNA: TGTGCCAGCAGTTCGACAGGGGGTTTTGGTGAGACCCAGTACTTC

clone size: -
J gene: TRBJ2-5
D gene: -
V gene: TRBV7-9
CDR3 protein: CASSPRTSQETQYF
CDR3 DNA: TGTGCCAGCAGCCCCCGGACAAGCCAAGAGACCCAGTACTTC

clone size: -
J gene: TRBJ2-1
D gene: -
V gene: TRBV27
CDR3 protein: CAVAPWARGEQFF
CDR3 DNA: TGTGCCGTTGCCCCCTGGGCCCGGGGTGAGCAGTTCTTC

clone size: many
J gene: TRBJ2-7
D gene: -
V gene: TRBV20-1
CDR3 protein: CSARDNYEQYF
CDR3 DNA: TGCAGTGCTAGGGACAACTACGAGCAGTACTTC

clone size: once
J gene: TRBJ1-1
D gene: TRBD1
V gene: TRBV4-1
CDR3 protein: CASSPNTQGAREAFF
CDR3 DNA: TGCGCCAGCAGCCCCAACACACAGGGGGCGCGGGAAGCTTTCTTT

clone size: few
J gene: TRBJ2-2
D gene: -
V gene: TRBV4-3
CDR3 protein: CASSQNLGSTGELFF
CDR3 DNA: TGCGCCAGCAGCCAGAACTTAGGCAGCACCGGGGAGCTGTTTTTT

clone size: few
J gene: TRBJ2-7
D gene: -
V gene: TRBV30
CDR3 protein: CAWKGVEQYF
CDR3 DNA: TGTGCCTGGAAAGGGGTCGAGCAGTACTTC

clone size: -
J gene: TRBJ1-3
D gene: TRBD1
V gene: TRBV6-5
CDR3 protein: CASSYGSGGHSGNTIYF
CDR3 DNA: TGTGCCAGCAGTTACGGGTCAGGGGGTCACTCTGGAAACACCATATATTTT

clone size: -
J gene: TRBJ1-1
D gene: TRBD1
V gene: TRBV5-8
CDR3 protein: CASSLGQGVPEAFF
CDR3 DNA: TGTGCCAGCAGCCTGGGACAGGGTGTACCTGAAGCTTTCTTT

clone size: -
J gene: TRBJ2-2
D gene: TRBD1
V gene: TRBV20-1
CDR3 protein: CSARPGTGVNGELFF
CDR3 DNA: TGCAGTGCTAGGCCCGGGACAGGGGTGAACGGGGAGCTGTTTTTT

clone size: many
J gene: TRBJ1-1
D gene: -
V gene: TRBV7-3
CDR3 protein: CASSHGGGHTEAFF
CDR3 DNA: TGTGCCAGCAGCCATGGGGGGGGGCACACTGAAGCTTTCTTT

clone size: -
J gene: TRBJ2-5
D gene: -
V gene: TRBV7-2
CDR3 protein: CASSLAGFQETQYF
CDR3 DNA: TGTGCCAGCAGCTTAGCAGGTTTCCAAGAGACCCAGTACTTC

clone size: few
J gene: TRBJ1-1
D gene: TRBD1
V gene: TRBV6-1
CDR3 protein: CASSKDRGRIF
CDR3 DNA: TGTGCCAGCAGTAAAGACAGGGGGCGGATCTTT

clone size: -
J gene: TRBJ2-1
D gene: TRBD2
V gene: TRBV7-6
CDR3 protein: CASSLVIGGDYNEQFF
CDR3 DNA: TGTGCCAGCAGCTTAGTTATCGGGGGGGATTACAATGAGCAGTTCTTC

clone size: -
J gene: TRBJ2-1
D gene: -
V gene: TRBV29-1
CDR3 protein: CSVGGLRNEQFF
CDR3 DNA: TGCAGCGTCGGGGGTCTCAGAAATGAGCAGTTCTTC

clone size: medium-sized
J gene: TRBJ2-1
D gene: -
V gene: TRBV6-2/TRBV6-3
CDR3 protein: CASRYLAEGGHNEQFF
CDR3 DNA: TGTGCCAGCAGATACCTAGCGGAGGGGGGGCACAATGAGCAGTTCTTC

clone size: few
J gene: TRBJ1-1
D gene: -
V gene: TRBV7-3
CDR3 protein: CASSPLGALNTEAFF
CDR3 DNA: TGTGCCAGCAGCCCCCTGGGAGCTCTGAACACTGAAGCTTTCTTT

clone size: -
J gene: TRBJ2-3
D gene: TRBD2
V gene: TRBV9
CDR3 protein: CASSVESSGVADTQYF
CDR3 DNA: TGTGCCAGCAGCGTAGAGAGTAGCGGGGTCGCAGATACGCAGTATTTT

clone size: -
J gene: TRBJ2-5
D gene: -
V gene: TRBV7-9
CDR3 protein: CASSGPDSVQGTQYF
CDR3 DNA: TGTGCCAGCAGCGGTCCGGATTCGGTCCAAGGGACCCAGTACTTC

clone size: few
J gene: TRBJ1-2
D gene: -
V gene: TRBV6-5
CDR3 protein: CASSYSSQGGYGYTF
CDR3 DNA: TGTGCCAGCAGTTACTCGTCCCAGGGCGGGTATGGCTACACCTTC

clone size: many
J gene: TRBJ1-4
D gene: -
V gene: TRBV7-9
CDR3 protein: CASSRGGANEKLFF
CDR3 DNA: TGTGCCAGCAGTCGAGGGGGTGCTAATGAAAAACTGTTTTTT

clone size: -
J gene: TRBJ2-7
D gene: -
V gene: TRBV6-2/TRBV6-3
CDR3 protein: CASSYSTVWVEEQYF
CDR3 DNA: TGTGCCAGCAGTTACTCAACGGTGTGGGTGGAGGAGCAGTACTTC

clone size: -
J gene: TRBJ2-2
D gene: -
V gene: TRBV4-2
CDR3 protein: CASSQANRGRAGELFF
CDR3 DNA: TGTGCCAGCAGCCAAGCGAACAGGGGGAGGGCCGGGGAGCTGTTTTTT

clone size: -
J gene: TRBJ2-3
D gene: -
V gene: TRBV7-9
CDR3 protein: CASSFPGAGGTDTQYF
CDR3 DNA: TGTGCCAGCAGCTTCCCGGGAGCAGGGGGCACAGATACGCAGTATTTT

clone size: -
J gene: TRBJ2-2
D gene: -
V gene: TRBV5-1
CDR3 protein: CASTWGRNTGELFF
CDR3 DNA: TGCGCCAGCACCTGGGGTAGAAACACCGGGGAGCTGTTTTTT

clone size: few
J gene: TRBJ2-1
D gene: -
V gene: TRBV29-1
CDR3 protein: CSVDRGYNEQFF
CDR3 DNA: TGCAGCGTAGACCGGGGCTACAATGAGCAGTTCTTC

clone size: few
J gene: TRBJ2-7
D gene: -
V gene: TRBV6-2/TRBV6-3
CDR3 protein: CASSYSKAGKQYEQYF
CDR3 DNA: TGTGCCAGCAGTTACTCGAAGGCAGGCAAACAATACGAGCAGTACTTC

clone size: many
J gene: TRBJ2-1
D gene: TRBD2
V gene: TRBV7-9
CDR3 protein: CASSSRDYQPNEQFF
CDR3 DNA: TGTGCCAGCAGCTCCCGGGACTACCAGCCTAATGAGCAGTTCTTC

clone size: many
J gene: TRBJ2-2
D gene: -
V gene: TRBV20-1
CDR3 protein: CSASQPLGELFF
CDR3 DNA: TGCAGTGCTAGTCAACCGCTCGGGGAGCTGTTTTTT

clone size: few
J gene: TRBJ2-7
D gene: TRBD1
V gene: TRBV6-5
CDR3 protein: CASSLQGVDEQYF
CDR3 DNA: TGTGCCAGCAGTTTACAGGGGGTTGACGAGCAGTACTTC

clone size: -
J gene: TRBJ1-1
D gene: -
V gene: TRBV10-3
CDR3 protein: CAISERSFGTEAFF
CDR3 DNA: TGTGCCATCAGTGAGCGCTCCTTCGGCACTGAAGCTTTCTTT

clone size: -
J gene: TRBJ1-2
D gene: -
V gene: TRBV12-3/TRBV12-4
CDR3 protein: CASSSVPGGIGYTF
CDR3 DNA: TGTGCCAGCAGTTCGGTGCCTGGGGGAATTGGCTACACCTTC

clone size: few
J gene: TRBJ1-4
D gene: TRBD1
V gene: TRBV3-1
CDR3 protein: CASSRDRGATNEKLFF
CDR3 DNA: TGTGCCAGCAGCCGTGACAGGGGGGCAACTAATGAAAAACTGTTTTTT

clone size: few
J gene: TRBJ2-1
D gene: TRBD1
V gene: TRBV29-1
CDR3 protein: CSVEGQGNDNEQFF
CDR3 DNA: TGCAGCGTTGAAGGACAGGGAAACGACAATGAGCAGTTCTTC

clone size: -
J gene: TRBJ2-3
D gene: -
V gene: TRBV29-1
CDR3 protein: CSVDLGDTQYF
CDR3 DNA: TGCAGCGTTGATTTAGGAGATACGCAGTATTTT

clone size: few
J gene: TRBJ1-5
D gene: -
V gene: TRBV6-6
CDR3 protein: CASSQGLVGNQPQHF
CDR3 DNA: TGTGCCAGCAGTCAGGGACTAGTTGGCAATCAGCCCCAGCATTTT

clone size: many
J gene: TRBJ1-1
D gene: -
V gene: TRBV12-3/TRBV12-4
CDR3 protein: CASNFGARAEAFF
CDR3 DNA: TGTGCCAGCAATTTCGGGGCGCGCGCTGAAGCTTTCTTT

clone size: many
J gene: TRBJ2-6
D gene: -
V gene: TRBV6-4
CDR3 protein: CASSDSSSGANVLTF
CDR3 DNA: TGTGCCAGCAGTGACTCCAGCTCTGGGGCCAACGTCCTGACTTTC

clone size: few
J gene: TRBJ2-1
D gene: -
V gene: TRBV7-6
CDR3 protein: CASSLQDSGANEQFF
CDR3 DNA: TGTGCCAGCAGCTTACAAGATTCGGGGGCCAATGAGCAGTTCTTC

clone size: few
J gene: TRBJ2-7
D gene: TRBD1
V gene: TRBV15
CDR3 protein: CATSGTGQGHLEQYF
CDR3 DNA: TGTGCCACCAGCGGAACGGGACAGGGGCATCTCGAGCAGTACTTC